These T cell receptor beta chains were read from a single sample in a study of blood T cells in healthy people across ages. TCRdb processed the 5' RACE reads anew with MiXCR; each CDR3 protein has one entry. This table holds 1.5 million to 2 million distinct CDR3 sequences, roughly 49% found once. Sequencing input: blood. The receptors stem from a woman aged 40 to 50 in good health. Each CDR3 is given with its conserved first and last residue. The D gene is left open where the match is weak. Clone size appears in some rows only: once, few, many, or a class for an expanded clone.

>few|TRBJ2-6|TRBV5-1|15|.
CASSLDNSGANVLTF
TGCGCCAGCAGCCTGGACAACTCTGGGGCCAACGTCCTGACTTTC
>.|TRBJ2-7|TRBV6-2/TRBV6-3|13|.
CASKRAGNYEQYF
TGTGCCAGCAAGCGGGCAGGTAACTACGAGCAGTACTTC
>.|TRBJ1-4|TRBV7-6|15|.
CASSSRTRGGEKLFF
TGTGCCAGCAGCTCCCGGACAAGAGGAGGCGAAAAACTGTTTTTT
>.|TRBJ2-1|TRBV14|16|.
CASSQDRGRPYNEQFF
TGTGCCAGCAGCCAAGATCGTGGGAGACCCTACAATGAGCAGTTCTTC
>.|TRBJ2-5|TRBV27|14|.
CASSLSGDQGTQYF
TGTGCCAGCAGTTTATCCGGGGACCAAGGGACCCAGTACTTC
>.|TRBJ1-2|TRBV20-1|13|.
CSAREGALYGYTF
TGCAGTGCTAGAGAGGGGGCGCTCTATGGCTACACCTTC
>.|TRBJ1-5|TRBV6-2/TRBV6-3|15|.
CASSPRRGGNQPQHF
TGTGCCAGCAGTCCCCGAAGGGGAGGCAATCAGCCCCAGCATTTT
>.|TRBJ2-3|TRBV20-1|14|.
CSARWGGGTDTQYF
TGCAGTGCTCGGTGGGGCGGCGGCACAGATACGCAGTATTTT
>few|TRBJ2-1|TRBV6-2/TRBV6-3|17|TRBD1
CASRSPRTGGFHNEQFF
TGTGCCAGCAGGTCCCCTAGGACAGGGGGCTTCCACAATGAGCAGTTCTTC
>.|TRBJ2-5|TRBV12-3/TRBV12-4|16|TRBD2
CASSGLAGGTQGTQYF
TGTGCCAGCAGTGGACTAGCGGGGGGCACACAAGGGACCCAGTACTTC
>.|TRBJ1-4|TRBV10-3|14|TRBD1
CAISTGQTNEKLFF
TGTGCCATCAGTACGGGACAGACTAATGAAAAACTGTTTTTT
>few|TRBJ2-3|TRBV4-3|15|.
CASSQTLTSTDTQYF
TGCGCCAGCAGCCAAACACTAACGAGCACAGATACGCAGTATTTT
>.|TRBJ2-7|TRBV18|17|TRBD2
CASSPPGAGDASYEQYF
TGTGCCAGCTCACCCCCCGGAGCGGGGGATGCCTCCTACGAGCAGTACTTC
>.|TRBJ1-2|TRBV7-2|17|.
CASSLTDRADYYYGYTF
TGTGCCAGCAGCTTAACAGACCGAGCTGACTACTACTATGGCTACACCTTC
>.|TRBJ2-1|TRBV6-5|15|.
CASSYSARGYNEQFF
TGTGCCAGCAGTTACTCGGCCAGGGGTTACAATGAGCAGTTCTTC
>.|TRBJ2-7|TRBV24-1|12|.
CATEGDSYEQYF
TGTGCCACAGAGGGCGATTCCTACGAGCAGTACTTC
>few|TRBJ2-1|TRBV20-1|19|TRBD2
CSARVASGGTFSSYNEQFF
TGCAGTGCTAGAGTGGCTAGCGGTGGAACATTTAGCTCCTACAATGAGCAGTTCTTC
>.|TRBJ2-3|TRBV4-3|16|.
CASSQEIQGRTDTQYF
TGCGCCAGCAGCCAAGAGATACAGGGCCGCACAGATACGCAGTATTTT
>few|TRBJ2-3|TRBV29-1|12|TRBD2
CSVELAGPGLYF
TGCAGCGTTGAATTAGCGGGGCCCGGGTTGTATTTT
>.|TRBJ2-3|TRBV9|15|.
CASSVEALPPDTQYF
TGTGCCAGCAGCGTAGAGGCCCTACCCCCAGATACGCAGTATTTT
>.|TRBJ2-4|TRBV4-1|12|.
CASSQDMDIQYF
TGCGCCAGCAGCCAAGATATGGACATTCAGTACTTC
>.|TRBJ2-1|TRBV7-2|14|TRBD2
CASRPGLVGNEQFF
TGTGCCAGCAGACCAGGACTAGTAGGCAATGAGCAGTTCTTC
>many|TRBJ2-5|TRBV4-1|15|.
CASSPEDSPRETQYF
TGCGCCAGCAGCCCGGAGGACTCCCCGAGGGAGACCCAGTACTTC
>few|TRBJ1-2|TRBV20-1|12|.
CSARDWDYGYTF
TGCAGTGCTAGAGATTGGGACTATGGCTACACCTTC
>.|TRBJ1-2|TRBV5-5|14|.
CASSGDSRIYGYTF
TGTGCCAGCAGCGGCGACAGCAGGATTTATGGCTACACCTTC
>.|TRBJ1-2|TRBV27|16|.
CASSSAGDSWVYGYIF
TGTGCCAGCAGTTCTGCCGGGGACTCGTGGGTCTATGGCTACATCTTC
>few|TRBJ1-2|TRBV10-1|13|.
CASSDVAGDGYTF
TGCGCCAGCAGTGATGTGGCAGGGGATGGCTACACCTTC
>few|TRBJ2-7|TRBV5-5|15|TRBD1
CASSFEGQGFYEQYF
TGTGCCAGCAGCTTCGAAGGACAGGGGTTCTACGAGCAGTACTTC
>.|TRBJ1-6|TRBV6-2/TRBV6-3|15|.
CASTSISGYNSPLHF
TGTGCCAGCACATCGATCTCCGGCTATAATTCACCCCTCCACTTT
>.|TRBJ2-7|TRBV4-3|15|TRBD1
CASSQEGQGSHEQYF
TGCGCCAGCAGCCAAGAAGGACAGGGTAGTCACGAGCAGTACTTC
>.|TRBJ2-5|TRBV6-2/TRBV6-3|15|TRBD1
CASSYGTGSQETQYF
TGTGCCAGCAGTTACGGGACAGGGTCCCAAGAGACCCAGTACTTC
>.|TRBJ2-3|TRBV6-5|18|TRBD2
CASSYSTATSGQGDTQYF
TGTGCCAGCAGTTACTCGACCGCCACTAGCGGCCAGGGGGATACGCAGTATTTT
>.|TRBJ2-3|TRBV6-1|19|TRBD2
CASSEAPHFSGGGTDTQYF
TGTGCCAGCAGTGAAGCGCCCCATTTTAGCGGGGGTGGCACAGATACGCAGTATTTT
>.|TRBJ1-6|TRBV14|12|.
CASSRKNSPLHF
TGTGCCAGCAGCCGGAAGAATTCACCCCTCCACTTT
>.|TRBJ1-1|TRBV24-1|13|.
CATSEGGGEEAFF
TGTGCCACCAGTGAAGGGGGGGGAGAGGAAGCTTTCTTT
>few|TRBJ1-1|TRBV4-3|13|.
CASSQVGGSEAFF
TGCGCCAGCAGCCAAGTGGGGGGTAGTGAAGCTTTCTTT
>.|TRBJ2-6|TRBV3-1|17|.
CASSQDRGTAGANVLTF
TGTGCCAGCAGCCAAGATCGGGGCACGGCTGGCGCCAACGTCCTGACTTTC
>few|TRBJ2-7|TRBV21-1|16|.
CASSKGTSGLSYEQYF
TGTGCCAGCAGCAAAGGGACGAGCGGCCTCTCCTACGAGCAGTACTTC
>many|TRBJ2-5|TRBV4-3|13|.
CASSQGSQETQYF
TGCGCCAGCAGCCAGGGTTCCCAAGAGACCCAGTACTTC
>many|TRBJ2-3|TRBV7-2|12|.
CASSYYTDTQYF
TGTGCCAGCAGCTATTACACAGATACGCAGTATTTT
>.|TRBJ2-1|TRBV20-1|14|TRBD2
CSVERGEPYNEQFF
TGCAGTGTTGAGCGGGGGGAGCCTTACAATGAGCAGTTCTTC
>.|TRBJ2-5|TRBV5-1|14|.
CASSLPGQNNEQYF
TGCGCCAGCAGCTTGCCGGGGCAGAACAATGAGCAGTACTTC
>few|TRBJ2-7|TRBV7-6|16|.
CASSSLLVTSSYEQYF
TGTGCCAGCAGCTCCCTCCTAGTAACAAGCTCCTACGAGCAGTACTTC
>.|TRBJ2-1|TRBV2|15|.
CASRMGQGRGNEQFF
TGTGCCAGCAGGATGGGGCAGGGACGAGGCAATGAGCAGTTCTTC
>.|TRBJ1-2|TRBV12-3/TRBV12-4|16|TRBD1
CASSPSRTGGAYGYTF
TGTGCCAGCAGTCCATCCCGGACAGGGGGCGCGTATGGCTACACCTTC
>.|TRBJ2-6|TRBV29-1|17|.
CSVLLGGGPSGANVLTF
TGCAGCGTCCTTCTTGGCGGGGGCCCTTCTGGGGCCAACGTCCTGACTTTC
>.|TRBJ1-1|TRBV7-9|16|TRBD1
CASSVSSGQTNTEAFF
TGTGCCAGCAGCGTCAGCTCGGGACAGACAAACACTGAAGCTTTCTTT
>.|TRBJ2-7|TRBV4-2|15|.
CASSQSRGSYYEQYF
TGTGCCAGCAGCCAGTCCAGGGGTAGCTACTACGAGCAGTACTTC
>.|TRBJ2-7|TRBV5-5|16|TRBD2
CASSIYSGGSYNEQYF
TGTGCCAGCAGCATTTATAGCGGGGGCTCCTACAATGAGCAGTACTTC